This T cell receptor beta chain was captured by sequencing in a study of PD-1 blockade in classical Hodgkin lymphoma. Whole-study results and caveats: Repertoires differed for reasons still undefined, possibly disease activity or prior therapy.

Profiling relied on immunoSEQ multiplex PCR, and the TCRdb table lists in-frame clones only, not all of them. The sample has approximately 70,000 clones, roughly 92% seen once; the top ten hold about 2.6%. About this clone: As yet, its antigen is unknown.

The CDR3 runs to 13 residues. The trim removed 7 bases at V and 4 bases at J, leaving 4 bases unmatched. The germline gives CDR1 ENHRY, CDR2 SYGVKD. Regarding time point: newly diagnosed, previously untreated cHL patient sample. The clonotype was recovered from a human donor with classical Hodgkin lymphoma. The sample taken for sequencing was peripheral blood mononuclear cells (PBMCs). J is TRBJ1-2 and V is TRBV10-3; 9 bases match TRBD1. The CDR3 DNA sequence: TGTGCCATCACCGGGGACAGGGCCTATGGCTACACCTTC. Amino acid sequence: CAITGDRAYGYTF.